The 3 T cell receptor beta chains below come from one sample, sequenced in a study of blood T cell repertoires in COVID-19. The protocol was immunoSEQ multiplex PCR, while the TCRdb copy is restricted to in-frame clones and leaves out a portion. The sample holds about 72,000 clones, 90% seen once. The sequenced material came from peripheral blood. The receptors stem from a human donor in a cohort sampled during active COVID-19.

The CDR3, as DNA: TGTGCCACCAGCAGAGTACGAGACAGGTCGGGCATTCAGTACTTC. This encodes CATSRVRDRSGIQYF. The chain employs TRBV15 and TRBJ2-4, with D perhaps matching TRBD1 (6 bases). The germline V gene encodes CDR1 LNHNV and CDR2 YYDKDF (reference sequence). This CDR3 region has 15 residues. The V gene lost 1 base and the J gene lost 9 bases, with 16 bases spanning the gap.

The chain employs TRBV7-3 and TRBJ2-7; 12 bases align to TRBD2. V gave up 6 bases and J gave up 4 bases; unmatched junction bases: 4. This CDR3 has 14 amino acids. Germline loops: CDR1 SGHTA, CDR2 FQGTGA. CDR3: CASRRLAGAYEQYF. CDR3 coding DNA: TGTGCCAGCAGGAGACTAGCGGGAGCGTACGAGCAGTACTTC.

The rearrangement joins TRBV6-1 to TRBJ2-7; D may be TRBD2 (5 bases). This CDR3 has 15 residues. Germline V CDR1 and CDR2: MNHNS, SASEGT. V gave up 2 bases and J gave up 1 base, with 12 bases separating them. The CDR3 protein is CASSEFRTRSYEQYF. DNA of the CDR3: TGTGCCAGCAGTGAATTCAGGACTCGATCCTACGAGCAGTACTTC.